A selection of T cell receptor beta chains follows, all from one sample in a study of shared clonotypes between healthy human individuals. Libraries were prepared by immunoSEQ multiplex PCR; TCRdb keeps only in-frame clonotypes and omits some of them. The table has 1,400,000 or so clones, 98% to 99% seen once. The sample consisted of naive CD4+ T cells sorted from blood. Every receptor here comes from a man in his thirties or forties in good health. Each CDR3 is given with its conserved first and last residue. A D gene is named only where the DNA matches it firmly. A clone size is listed for some rows: how often the clone was seen (once, few, many), or a class if it is expanded.

>TRBJ1-4|NA|TRBV7-9|NA
CASSYKTGHGDEKLFF
TGTGCCAGCAGCTACAAAACGGGACATGGAGATGAAAAACTGTTTTTT
>TRBJ2-5|NA|TRBV5-1|NA
CASSRGVAETQYF
TGCGCCAGCAGCCGAGGGGTGGCAGAGACCCAGTACTTC
>TRBJ1-2|TRBD1|TRBV18|NA
CASSLMDRGHALYGYTF
TGTGCCAGCTCACTTATGGACAGGGGCCATGCCCTCTATGGCTACACCTTC
>TRBJ2-7|NA|TRBV6-1|NA
CASSEADEQYF
TGTGCCAGCAGTGAAGCGGACGAGCAGTACTTC
>TRBJ2-7|NA|TRBV29-1|NA
CSAAPGPTYEQYF
TGCAGCGCCGCCCCCGGGCCGACCTACGAGCAGTACTTC
>TRBJ2-7|NA|TRBV29-1|NA
CSVGEQTYEQYF
TGCAGCGTCGGAGAACAGACCTACGAGCAGTACTTC
>TRBJ2-7|TRBD2|TRBV28|NA
CASTRGTYEQYF
TGTGCCAGCACGCGGGGGACCTACGAGCAGTACTTC
>TRBJ2-7|TRBD1|TRBV6-6|NA
CASSLRTGRLEQYF
TGTGCCAGCAGTCTTAGGACAGGGCGGCTCGAGCAGTACTTC
>TRBJ2-5|NA|TRBV6-6|NA
CASSYGRQETQYF
TGTGCCAGCAGTTACGGACGGCAAGAGACCCAGTACTTC
>TRBJ1-3|NA|TRBV19|NA
CASIPRPGNTIYF
TGTGCCAGTATCCCCCGCCCTGGAAACACCATATATTTT
>TRBJ2-3|NA|TRBV6-5|NA
CASSYSTTTDTQYF
TGTGCCAGCAGTTACTCTACTACCACAGATACGCAGTATTTT
>TRBJ1-2|NA|TRBV29-1|NA
CSVPLARYGYTF
TGCAGCGTCCCTTTGGCTCGCTATGGCTACACCTTC
>TRBJ2-6|NA|TRBV18|once
CASSPQGGSGANVLTF
TGTGCCAGCTCACCGCAGGGAGGATCTGGGGCCAACGTCCTGACTTTC
>TRBJ2-1|NA|TRBV11-3|NA
CASSTHALDEQFF
TGTGCCAGCAGCACCCATGCCTTGGATGAGCAGTTCTTC
>TRBJ2-1|TRBD2|TRBV18|NA
CASSPPGRGVGAGEQFF
TGTGCCAGCTCACCTCCTGGGCGGGGGGTCGGAGCAGGTGAGCAGTTCTTC
>TRBJ2-2|TRBD2|TRBV7-3|NA
CASSIAGGDTGELFF
TGTGCCAGCAGTATAGCGGGAGGGGACACCGGGGAGCTGTTTTTT
>TRBJ2-7|TRBD2|TRBV7-6|NA
CASSLESREVSYEQYF
TGTGCCAGCAGCTTAGAGTCGCGGGAGGTCTCCTACGAGCAGTACTTC
>TRBJ1-2|TRBD1|TRBV15|NA
CATSTAGGVYGYTF
TGTGCCACCAGCACCGCAGGGGGCGTCTATGGCTACACCTTC
>TRBJ2-5|NA|TRBV29-1|NA
CSVATGKGLGETQYF
TGCAGCGTTGCAACTGGGAAGGGACTTGGGGAGACCCAGTACTTC
>TRBJ2-3|TRBD2|TRBV5-5|NA
CASSLWEGMGDTQYF
TGTGCCAGCAGCTTGTGGGAGGGGATGGGGGATACGCAGTATTTT
>TRBJ2-1|NA|TRBV2|NA
CASSEGGASYNEQFF
TGTGCCAGCAGTGAAGGCGGGGCCTCCTACAATGAGCAGTTCTTC
>TRBJ2-1|TRBD2|TRBV28|once
CASSPLLLAGGSGRYNEQFF
TGTGCCAGCAGTCCTCTATTACTAGCGGGAGGCTCCGGGAGATACAATGAGCAGTTCTTC
>TRBJ2-2|NA|TRBV4-1|NA
CASSQESRGVPGELFF
TGCGCCAGCAGCCAAGAATCTAGGGGAGTCCCCGGGGAGCTGTTTTTT
>TRBJ2-7|NA|TRBV19|NA
CASSIELGGYEQYF
TGTGCCAGTAGTATAGAATTAGGGGGCTACGAGCAGTACTTC
>TRBJ1-1|NA|TRBV30|NA
CAWSIRQNTEAFF
TGTGCCTGGAGCATAAGGCAGAACACTGAAGCTTTCTTT
>TRBJ1-1|NA|TRBV7-2|NA
CASSSGLIGANTEAFF
TGTGCCAGCAGCTCGGGCCTAATTGGAGCGAACACTGAAGCTTTCTTT
>TRBJ1-1|NA|TRBV12-5|NA
CASGVAQDGEAFF
TGTGCTAGTGGGGTGGCACAAGACGGTGAAGCTTTCTTT
>TRBJ1-5|TRBD1|TRBV19|NA
CASSIGYRGLSNQPQHF
TGTGCCAGTAGTATCGGATACAGGGGGCTCAGCAATCAGCCCCAGCATTTT
>TRBJ2-2|NA|TRBV7-9|NA
CASSPRVGGTGELFF
TGTGCCAGCAGCCCCAGGGTCGGGGGCACCGGGGAGCTGTTTTTT
>TRBJ2-1|TRBD2|TRBV11-3|NA
CASSLTNPGTKQFF
TGTGCCAGCAGTTTGACGAACCCCGGGACTAAGCAGTTCTTC
>TRBJ2-1|NA|TRBV5-4|NA
CASSRSNRAYNEQFF
TGTGCCAGCAGTCGTTCAAACCGTGCGTACAATGAGCAGTTCTTC
>TRBJ2-7|TRBD1|TRBV6-6|NA
CASLGTGTYEQYF
TGTGCCAGCTTGGGGACAGGGACCTACGAGCAGTACTTC
>TRBJ1-1|NA|TRBV6-6|NA
CASSSTEMNTEAFF
TGTGCCAGCAGTTCAACGGAAATGAACACTGAAGCTTTCTTT
>TRBJ2-1|NA|TRBV18|NA
CASSPSASYNEQFF
TGTGCCAGCTCCCCTTCGGCCTCCTACAATGAGCAGTTCTTC
>TRBJ2-1|NA|TRBV4-3|NA
CASSQDRGSGHLRGNEQFF
TGCGCCAGCAGCCAAGATCGGGGTAGCGGTCATCTCCGAGGGAATGAGCAGTTCTTC
>TRBJ1-1|TRBD1|TRBV11-3|NA
CASSAGGGITEAFF
TGTGCCAGCAGCGCAGGGGGAGGAATCACTGAAGCTTTCTTT
>TRBJ2-5|TRBD1|TRBV5-1|NA
CASSPGQVQETQYF
TGCGCCAGCAGCCCAGGACAGGTTCAAGAGACCCAGTACTTC
>TRBJ1-1|NA|TRBV27|NA
CASSFNRAAGTEAFF
TGTGCCAGCAGTTTTAACAGGGCTGCGGGCACTGAAGCTTTCTTT
>TRBJ2-3|NA|TRBV11-2|NA
CASSLAWAAAITDTQYF
TGTGCCAGCAGCTTAGCGTGGGCAGCGGCGATCACAGATACGCAGTATTTT
>TRBJ2-7|NA|TRBV10-1|NA
CASSESYYEQYF
TGCGCCAGCAGTGAGTCCTACTACGAGCAGTACTTC
>TRBJ2-1|NA|TRBV27|once
CASSQRTGNEQFF
TGTGCCAGCAGTCAACGGACTGGGAATGAGCAGTTCTTC
>TRBJ2-6|NA|TRBV14|NA
CASSPRGHRVAGANVLTF
TGTGCCAGCAGCCCCCGGGGGCACAGAGTAGCTGGGGCCAACGTCCTGACTTTC
>TRBJ2-3|NA|TRBV20-1|NA
CSAGRTDTQYF
TGCAGTGCTGGAAGGACAGATACGCAGTATTTT
>TRBJ1-1|NA|TRBV29-1|NA
CSVELVNTEAFF
TGCAGCGTTGAGTTAGTGAACACTGAAGCTTTCTTT
>TRBJ1-5|NA|TRBV10-3|once
CAIGGEVGNQPQHF
TGTGCCATAGGGGGTGAGGTTGGCAATCAGCCCCAGCATTTT
>TRBJ1-2|NA|TRBV4-3|once
CASSQVGTAYGYTF
TGCGCCAGCAGCCAAGTGGGGACCGCGTATGGCTACACCTTC
>TRBJ2-4|NA|TRBV5-1|NA
CASSYAGTDKNIQYF
TGCGCCAGCAGCTATGCCGGGACGGATAAAAACATTCAGTACTTC
>TRBJ2-1|TRBD2|TRBV28|NA
CASSTMGLARYNEQFF
TGTGCCAGCAGTACTATGGGACTAGCGAGATACAATGAGCAGTTCTTC